The text below deals with one T cell receptor (beta chain). The antigen is not known. Each CDR3 protein gets one entry after TCRdb re-called the PCR reads with MiXCR. The sample contains 40,000 to 65,000 distinct CDR3 sequences, approximately 40% of which appear only once. The sample belongs to a study of molecular identifiers for immune sequencing clone quantification. The CDR3 extends over 15 amino acids. Looked up from germline, CDR1 is MNHEY and CDR2 is SMNVEV (reference sequence). V was cut by 8 bases and J by 2 bases, with 19 bases left in between. Study-level results: Shared barcodes on identical TCR molecules could underestimate the sizes of highly expanded clones. Spiked Jurkat TCR RNA from one cell was reportedly detectable among fewer than 1.3 million naive cells.

Sorted cell numbers of roughly 19,000 to 1,000,000, with 10%, 30% or 50% RNA, served as input for naive CD8 libraries. The authors gated naive CD8 T cells as CD8+CD4-CCR7+CD45RA+ for sorting. This clonotype originated in a human donor in good health. Some libraries in this study had Jurkat cell RNA spiked in. The V call is TRBV27, the J call TRBJ2-7, with D tentatively TRBD2 (6 bases). Sequenced sample: naive CD8+ T cells from blood, with Jurkat cell RNA spiked in. Subset denoted: FACS-sorted CD8+CD4-CCR7+CD45RA+ naive T cells. For the CDR3, the DNA is TGTGCCAGCCTTTCGGGTGCGGGACCGACCTACGAGCAGTACTTC. As protein: CASLSGAGPTYEQYF.